This T cell receptor beta chain came from a study of CD8 T cells in Susac syndrome. Study-wide findings and caveats: In total CD8+ repertoires, around 17 Susac-specific public clones were found, and CD8+ TEMRA repertoires had roughly five.

Comments on this clonotype: Its specificity is unknown.

The sequenced target, TCR beta, came from blood CD8+ and CD4+ T cells. RNA in amounts of about 0.45 to 1 ug was reverse transcribed with random hexamers. Each CDR3 protein gets one entry after TCRdb re-called the immunoSEQ multiplex PCR reads with MiXCR. Among some 96,000 distinct CDR3 sequences listed, 95% were seen once. Germline assignment: CDR1 MGHDK and CDR2 SYGVNS. Trimming took off 8 bases at V and 10 bases at J, with 14 bases between the two ends. The CDR3 has 11 residues. The gene calls are TRBV25-1 and TRBJ1-1, with a tentative D call TRBD1 (5 bases). This sequence was found in a human donor with Susac syndrome. Sequenced: CD8+ T cells from PBMCs. The CDR3 here is CASGTGYGAFF. The CDR3 bases are TGTGCCAGCGGGACCGGATACGGAGCTTTCTTT.